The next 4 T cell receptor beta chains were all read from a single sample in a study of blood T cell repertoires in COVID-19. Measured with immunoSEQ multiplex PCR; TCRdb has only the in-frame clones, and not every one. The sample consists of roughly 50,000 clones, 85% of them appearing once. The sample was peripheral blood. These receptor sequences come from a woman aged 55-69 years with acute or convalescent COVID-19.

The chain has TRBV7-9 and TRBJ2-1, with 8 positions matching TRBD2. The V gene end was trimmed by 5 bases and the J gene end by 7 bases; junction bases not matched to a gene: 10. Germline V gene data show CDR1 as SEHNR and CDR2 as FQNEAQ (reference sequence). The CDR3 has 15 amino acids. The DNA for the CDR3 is TGTGCCAGCAGCCCTCCCGGGACGGGGGGGAATGAGCAGTTCTTC. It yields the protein CASSPPGTGGNEQFF.

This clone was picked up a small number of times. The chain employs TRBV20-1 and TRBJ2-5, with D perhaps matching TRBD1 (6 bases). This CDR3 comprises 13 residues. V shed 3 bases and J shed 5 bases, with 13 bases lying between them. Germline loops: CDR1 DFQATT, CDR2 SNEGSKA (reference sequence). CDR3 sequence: CSASPGVVETQYF. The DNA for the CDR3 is TGCAGTGCTAGTCCAGGGGTGGTGGAGACCCAGTACTTC.

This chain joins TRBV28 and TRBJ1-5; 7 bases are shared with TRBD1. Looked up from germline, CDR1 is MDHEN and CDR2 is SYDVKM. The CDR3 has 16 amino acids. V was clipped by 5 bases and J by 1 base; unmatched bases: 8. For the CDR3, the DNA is TGTGCCAGCAGTCATCACCAGGGGGACAGCAATCAGCCCCAGCATTTT. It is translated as CASSHHQGDSNQPQHF.

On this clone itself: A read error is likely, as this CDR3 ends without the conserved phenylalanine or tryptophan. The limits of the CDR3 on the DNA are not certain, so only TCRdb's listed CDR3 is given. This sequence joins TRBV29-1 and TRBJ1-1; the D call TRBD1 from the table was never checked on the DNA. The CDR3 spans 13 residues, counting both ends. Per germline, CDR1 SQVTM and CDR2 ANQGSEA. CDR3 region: CSVLSFDPSQPIS.